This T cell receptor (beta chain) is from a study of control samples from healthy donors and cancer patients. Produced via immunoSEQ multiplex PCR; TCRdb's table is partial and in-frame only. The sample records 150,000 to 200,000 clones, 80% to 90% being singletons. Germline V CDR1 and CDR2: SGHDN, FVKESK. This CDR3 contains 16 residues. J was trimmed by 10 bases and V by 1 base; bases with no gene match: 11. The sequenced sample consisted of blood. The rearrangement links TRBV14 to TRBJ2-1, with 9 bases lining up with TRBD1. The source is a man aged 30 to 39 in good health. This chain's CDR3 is CASSQATGGISGEQFF. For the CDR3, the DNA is TGTGCCAGCAGCCAAGCGACAGGGGGGATAAGTGGAGAGCAGTTCTTC.